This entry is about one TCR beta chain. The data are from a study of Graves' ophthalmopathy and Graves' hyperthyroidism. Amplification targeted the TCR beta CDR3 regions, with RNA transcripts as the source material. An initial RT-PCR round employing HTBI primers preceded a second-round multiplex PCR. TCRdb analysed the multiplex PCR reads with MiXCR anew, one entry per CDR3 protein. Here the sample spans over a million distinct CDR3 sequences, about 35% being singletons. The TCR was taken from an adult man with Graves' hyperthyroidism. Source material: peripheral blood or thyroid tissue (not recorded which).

The CDR3 bases are TGCAGCGTTAGGACAGGTATCTTCGAGCAGTACTTC. As protein: CSVRTGIFEQYF. This chain uses TRBV29-1 with TRBJ2-7, with TRBD1 matching over 7 bases. V lost 5 bases, J lost 6 bases, and 7 bases stayed unmatched. This CDR3 contains 12 residues. Germline V gene lookup returns CDR1 SQVTM and CDR2 ANQGSEA.